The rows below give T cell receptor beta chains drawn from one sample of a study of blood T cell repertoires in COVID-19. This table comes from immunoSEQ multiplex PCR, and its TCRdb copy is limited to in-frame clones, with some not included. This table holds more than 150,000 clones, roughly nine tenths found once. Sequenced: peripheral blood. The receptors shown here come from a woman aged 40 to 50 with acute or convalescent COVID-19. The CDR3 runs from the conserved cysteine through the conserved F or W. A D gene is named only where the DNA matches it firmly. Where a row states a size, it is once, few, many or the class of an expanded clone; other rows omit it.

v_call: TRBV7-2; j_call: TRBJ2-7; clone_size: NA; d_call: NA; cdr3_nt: TGTGCCAGCAGCTTAGCCAACAGCAGATACGAGCAGTACTTC; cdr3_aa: CASSLANSRYEQYF
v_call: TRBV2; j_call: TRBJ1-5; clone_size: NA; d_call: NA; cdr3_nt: TGTGCCAGCAGGGAAGCCGGTTTGGCCCAGCATTTT; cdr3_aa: CASREAGLAQHF
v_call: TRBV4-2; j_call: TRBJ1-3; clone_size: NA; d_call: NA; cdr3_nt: TGTGCCAGCAGCCAACCTCAGGGGTCTGGAAACACCATATATTTT; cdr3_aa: CASSQPQGSGNTIYF
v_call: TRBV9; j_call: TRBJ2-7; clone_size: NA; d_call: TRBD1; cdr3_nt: TGTGCCAGCAGCGTAGGAGGGGGCGGTGAGCAGTACTTC; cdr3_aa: CASSVGGGGEQYF
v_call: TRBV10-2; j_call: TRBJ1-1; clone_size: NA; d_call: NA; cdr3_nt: TGCGCCAGCAGTGGGCTCCTCACTGAAGCTTTCTTT; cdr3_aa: CASSGLLTEAFF
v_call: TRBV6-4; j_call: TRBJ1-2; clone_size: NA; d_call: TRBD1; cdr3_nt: TGTGCCAGCAGCGCTCAAACGGGGACAGGGTATGGCTACACCTTC; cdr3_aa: CASSAQTGTGYGYTF
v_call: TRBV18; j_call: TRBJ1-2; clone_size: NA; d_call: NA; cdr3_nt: TGTGCCAGCTCACCGTTTTCCCCGGAGGGAGGCTACACCTTC; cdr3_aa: CASSPFSPEGGYTF
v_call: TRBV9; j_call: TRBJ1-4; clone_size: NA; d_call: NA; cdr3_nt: TGTGCCAGCAGCGGTCCAAATGAAAAACTGTTTTTT; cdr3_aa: CASSGPNEKLFF
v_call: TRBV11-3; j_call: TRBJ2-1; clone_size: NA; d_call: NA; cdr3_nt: TGTGCCACGGCAGGGGAGGGGAATGAGCAGTTCTTC; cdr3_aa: CATAGEGNEQFF
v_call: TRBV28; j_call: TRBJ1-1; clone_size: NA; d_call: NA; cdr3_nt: TGTGCCAGCAGAATCTTTGGGGGGGCTTTCTTT; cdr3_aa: CASRIFGGAFF
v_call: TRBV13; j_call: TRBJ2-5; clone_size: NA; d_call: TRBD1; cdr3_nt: TGTGCCAGTAGACAGGGGAACCAAGAGACCCAGTACTTC; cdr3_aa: CASRQGNQETQYF
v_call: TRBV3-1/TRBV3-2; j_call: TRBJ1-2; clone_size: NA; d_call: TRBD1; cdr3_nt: TGTGCCAGCAGTCCCGTGAGGGGGCAAGGCTACACCTTC; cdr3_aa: CASSPVRGQGYTF
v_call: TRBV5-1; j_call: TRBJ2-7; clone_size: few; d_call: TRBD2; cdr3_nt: TGCGCCAGCAGCCTACAACCCGGGACTAGCGGCTACGAGCAGTACTTC; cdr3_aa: CASSLQPGTSGYEQYF
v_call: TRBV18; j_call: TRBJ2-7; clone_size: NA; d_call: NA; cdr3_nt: TGTGCCAGCTCACCCGGACAGTCAGCCTACGAGCAGTACTTC; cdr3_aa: CASSPGQSAYEQYF
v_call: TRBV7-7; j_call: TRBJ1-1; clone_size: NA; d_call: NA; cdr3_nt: TGTGCCAGCAGCCTCCAGATTAACACTGAAGCTTTCTTT; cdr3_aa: CASSLQINTEAFF
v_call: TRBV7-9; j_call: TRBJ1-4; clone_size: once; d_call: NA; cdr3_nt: TGTGCCAGCAGCTTAGCGGGCGGGACGAATGAAAAACTGTTTTTT; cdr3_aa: CASSLAGGTNEKLFF
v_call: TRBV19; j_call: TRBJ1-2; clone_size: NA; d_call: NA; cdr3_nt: TGTGCCAGTAGTATTTTAGGCAGGGAAGCTAACTATGGCTACACCTTC; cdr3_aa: CASSILGREANYGYTF
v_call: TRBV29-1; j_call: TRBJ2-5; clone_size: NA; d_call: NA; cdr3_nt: TGCAGCGACATGGACAGATTAAAAGAGACCCAGTACTTC; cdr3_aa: CSDMDRLKETQYF
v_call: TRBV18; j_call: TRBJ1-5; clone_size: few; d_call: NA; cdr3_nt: TGTGCCAGCTCAGAGGCTCGGGAGGAGCCCCAGCATTTT; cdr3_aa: CASSEAREEPQHF
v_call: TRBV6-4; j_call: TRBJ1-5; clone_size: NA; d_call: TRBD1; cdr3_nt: TGTGCCAGCAGTGCCATGACAGGGAATTACAATCAGCCCCAGCATTTT; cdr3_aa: CASSAMTGNYNQPQHF
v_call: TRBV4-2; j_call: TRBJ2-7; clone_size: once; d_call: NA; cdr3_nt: TGTGCCAGCAGCCAAGGCAGGTCAATGGACGAGCAGTACTTC; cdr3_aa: CASSQGRSMDEQYF
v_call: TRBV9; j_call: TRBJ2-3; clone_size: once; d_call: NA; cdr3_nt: TGTGCCAGCAGCGAGAGACCTCTGGGACTTCTCGGGACAGATACGCAGTATTTT; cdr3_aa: CASSERPLGLLGTDTQYF
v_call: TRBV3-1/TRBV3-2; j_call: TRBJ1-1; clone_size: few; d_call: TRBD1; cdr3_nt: TGTGCCAGCAGCCAAAGAACAGGGGGCACTGAAGCTTTCTTT; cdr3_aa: CASSQRTGGTEAFF
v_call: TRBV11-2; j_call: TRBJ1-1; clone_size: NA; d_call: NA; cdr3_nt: TGTGCCAGCAGCTTATCAGGGAACACTGAAGCTTTCTTT; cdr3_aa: CASSLSGNTEAFF
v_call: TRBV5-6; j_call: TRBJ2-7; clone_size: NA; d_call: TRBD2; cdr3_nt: TGTGCCAGCAGCTTAAGGACTAGCGGGAGTGGAGAGCAGTACTTC; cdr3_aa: CASSLRTSGSGEQYF
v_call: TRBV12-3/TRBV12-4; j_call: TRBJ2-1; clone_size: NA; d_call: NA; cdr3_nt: TGTGCCAGCAGTTTAGTAGAAAATGAGCAGTTCTTC; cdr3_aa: CASSLVENEQFF
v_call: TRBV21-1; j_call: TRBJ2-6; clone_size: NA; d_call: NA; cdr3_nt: TGTGCCAGCATGGACAGCCCTACGAGCTCTGGGGCCAACGTCCTGACTTTC; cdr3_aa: CASMDSPTSSGANVLTF
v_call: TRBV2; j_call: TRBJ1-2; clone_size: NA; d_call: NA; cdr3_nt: TGTGCCAGCAGGCGCCGATCCACCCTCTATGGCTACACCTTC; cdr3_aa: CASRRRSTLYGYTF
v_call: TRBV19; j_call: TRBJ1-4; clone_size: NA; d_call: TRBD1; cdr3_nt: TGTGCCAGTCACGGACAGGGCTATGAAAAACTGTTTTTT; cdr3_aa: CASHGQGYEKLFF
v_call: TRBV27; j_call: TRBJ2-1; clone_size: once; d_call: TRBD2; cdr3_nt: TGTGCCAGCAGTCTATTAGCGGGAGAATCTTACAATGAGCAGTTCTTC; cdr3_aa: CASSLLAGESYNEQFF
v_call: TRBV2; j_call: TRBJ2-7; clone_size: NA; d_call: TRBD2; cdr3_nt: TGTGCCAGCAGTGAATCAGGCGGGAGGTCCTTTTACGAGCAGTACTTC; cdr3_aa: CASSESGGRSFYEQYF
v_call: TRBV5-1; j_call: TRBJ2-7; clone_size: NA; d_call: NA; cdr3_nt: TGCGCCAGCAGCGGTACAGGGCGTTCCTACGAGCAGTACTTC; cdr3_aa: CASSGTGRSYEQYF
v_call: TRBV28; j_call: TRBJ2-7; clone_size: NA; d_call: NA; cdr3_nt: TGTGCCAGCAGTTCCCCTGGGCAGGTCTTCGAGCAGTACTTC; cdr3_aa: CASSSPGQVFEQYF
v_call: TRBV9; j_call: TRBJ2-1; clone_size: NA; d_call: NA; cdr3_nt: TGTGCCAGCAGCGTACTAGAAGACGAGCAGTTCTTC; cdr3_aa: CASSVLEDEQFF
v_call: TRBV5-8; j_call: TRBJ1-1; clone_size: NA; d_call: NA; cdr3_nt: TGTGCCAGCAGCTTGGATACAGGGAAGTATAGTTCTGAAGCTTTCTTT; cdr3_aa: CASSLDTGKYSSEAFF
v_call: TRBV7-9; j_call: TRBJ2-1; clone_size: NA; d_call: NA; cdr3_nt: TGTGCCAGCAGCTTAGTCATGAATGAGCAGTTCTTC; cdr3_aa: CASSLVMNEQFF
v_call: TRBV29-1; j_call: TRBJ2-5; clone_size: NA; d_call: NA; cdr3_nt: TGCAGCGTTGTTGTAGGGAGGTCTAAAGAGACCCAGTACTTC; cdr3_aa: CSVVVGRSKETQYF
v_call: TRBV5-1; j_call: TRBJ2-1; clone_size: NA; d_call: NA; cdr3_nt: TGCGCCACTACAACCGGGACAAGTTACAATGAGCAGTTCTTC; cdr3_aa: CATTTGTSYNEQFF
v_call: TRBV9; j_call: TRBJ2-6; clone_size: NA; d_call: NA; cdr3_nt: TGTGCCAGCAGCACTAAGCCGAGCTCTGGGGCCAACGTCCTGACTTTC; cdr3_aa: CASSTKPSSGANVLTF
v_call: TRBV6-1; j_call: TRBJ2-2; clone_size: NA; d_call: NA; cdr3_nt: TGTGCCAGCAGTGGCGGATTAGCGGTCCCATCCGGGGAGCTGTTTTTT; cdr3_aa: CASSGGLAVPSGELFF